This TCR beta chain was profiled in a study of T cells in Graves' hyperthyroidism and ophthalmopathy. Study information: Peripheral blood sampling occurred at initial diagnosis, before any treatment. Broader study findings: Peripheral blood also featured most of the thyroid clonotypes expanded above 0.001.

Under 3 months was the duration of disease in ophthalmopathy patients, who also had a Clinical Activity Score of at least 3 and a NOSPECS grade of at least 4. The source of the PBMCs was roughly 10 ml of fresh peripheral blood. CDR1 and CDR2 from the germline V gene are SGDLS and YYNGEE. The CDR3 runs to 15 residues. Trimming at V came to 0 bases and at J to 5 bases, leaving 6 bases not matched to a gene. At least ten counts were recorded for this clonotype. Its antigen is not known. Amplification of TCR beta CDR3 regions was performed using RNA transcripts as template. Primed by the HTBI set, a first-round RT-PCR was run on the TCR CDR3. Each CDR3 protein gets one entry after TCRdb re-called the multiplex PCR reads with MiXCR. The sample holds about 520,000 distinct CDR3 sequences; approximately 24% are singletons and the top ten take around 11%.

The V call is TRBV9, the J call TRBJ2-5; 8 bases line up with TRBD2. This receptor was identified in a woman under 40 with Graves' ophthalmopathy. The source material was blood. CDR3 nucleotides: TGTGCCAGCAGCGTAGAGGTAGCGGGGAAGGAGACCCAGTACTTC. It yields the protein CASSVEVAGKETQYF.